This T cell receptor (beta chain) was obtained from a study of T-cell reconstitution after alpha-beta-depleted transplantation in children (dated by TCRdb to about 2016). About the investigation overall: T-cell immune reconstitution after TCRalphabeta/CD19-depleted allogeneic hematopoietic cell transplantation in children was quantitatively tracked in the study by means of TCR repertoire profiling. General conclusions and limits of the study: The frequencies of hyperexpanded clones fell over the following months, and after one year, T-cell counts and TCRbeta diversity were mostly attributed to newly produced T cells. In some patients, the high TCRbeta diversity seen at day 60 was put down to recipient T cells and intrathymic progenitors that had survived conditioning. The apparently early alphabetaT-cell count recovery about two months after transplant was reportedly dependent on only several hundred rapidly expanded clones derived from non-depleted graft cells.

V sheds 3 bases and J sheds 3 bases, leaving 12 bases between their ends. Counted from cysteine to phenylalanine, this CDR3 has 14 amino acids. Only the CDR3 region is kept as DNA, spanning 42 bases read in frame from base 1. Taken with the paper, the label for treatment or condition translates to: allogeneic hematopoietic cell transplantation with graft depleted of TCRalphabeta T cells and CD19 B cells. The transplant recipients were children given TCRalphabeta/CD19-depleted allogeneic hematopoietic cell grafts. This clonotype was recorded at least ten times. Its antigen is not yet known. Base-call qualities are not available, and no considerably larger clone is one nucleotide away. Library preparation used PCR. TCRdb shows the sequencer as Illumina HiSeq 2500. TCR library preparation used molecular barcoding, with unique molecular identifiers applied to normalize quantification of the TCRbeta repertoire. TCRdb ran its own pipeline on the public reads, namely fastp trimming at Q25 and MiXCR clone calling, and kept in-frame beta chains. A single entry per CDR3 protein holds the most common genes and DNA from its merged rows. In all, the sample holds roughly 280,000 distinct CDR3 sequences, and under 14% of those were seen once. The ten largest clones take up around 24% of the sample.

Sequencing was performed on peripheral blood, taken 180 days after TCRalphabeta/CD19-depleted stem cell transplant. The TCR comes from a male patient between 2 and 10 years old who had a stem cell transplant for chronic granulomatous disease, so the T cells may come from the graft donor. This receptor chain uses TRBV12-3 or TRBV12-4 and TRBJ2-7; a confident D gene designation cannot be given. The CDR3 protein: CASSFYIEFYEQYF. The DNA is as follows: TGTGCCAGCAGTTTTTACATTGAGTTCTACGAGCAGTACTTC.